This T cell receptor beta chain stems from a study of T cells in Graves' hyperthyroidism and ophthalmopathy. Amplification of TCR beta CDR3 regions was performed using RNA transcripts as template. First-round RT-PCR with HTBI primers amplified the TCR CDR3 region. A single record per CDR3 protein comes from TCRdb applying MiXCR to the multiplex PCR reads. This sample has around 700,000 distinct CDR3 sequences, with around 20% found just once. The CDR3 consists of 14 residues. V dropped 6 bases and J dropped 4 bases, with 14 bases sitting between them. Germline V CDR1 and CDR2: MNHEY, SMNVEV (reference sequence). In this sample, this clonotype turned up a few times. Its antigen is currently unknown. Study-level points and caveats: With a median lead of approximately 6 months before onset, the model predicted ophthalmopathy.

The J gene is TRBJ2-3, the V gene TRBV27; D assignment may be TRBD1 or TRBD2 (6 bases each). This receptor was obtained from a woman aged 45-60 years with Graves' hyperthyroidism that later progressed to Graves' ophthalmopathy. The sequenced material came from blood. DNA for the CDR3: TGTGCCAGCAGGGGGGCCTGGGAGGCAGATACGCAGTATTTT. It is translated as CASRGAWEADTQYF.